The 15 T cell receptor beta chains below come from one sample, sequenced in a study of T-cell reconstitution after alpha-beta-depleted transplantation in children. Unique molecular identifiers were incorporated into the prepared TCRbeta library. Using its own MiXCR run on the PCR reads, TCRdb lists one record per CDR3 protein. Among 200,000 to 250,000 distinct CDR3 sequences listed, around 9.9% were seen once. The sequenced sample was PBMCs, obtained before TCRalphabeta/CD19-depleted stem cell transplant. These receptor sequences come from a child in the first two years of life with acute myeloid leukemia, due to receive a stem cell transplant.

This chain connects TRBV1 to TRBJ1-2. TRBV1 represents a pseudogene. This CDR3 comprises 14 residues. The CDR3 DNA is TGCACCAGCAGCCAAGAAATCCGTTGTTGTGGCTACACCTTC. Translated: CTSSQEIRCCGYTF.

This clonotype showed up many times. This chain's CDR3 is CASSQNDGTGSNGYTF. CDR3 nucleotide sequence: TGTGCCAGCTCACAAAACGACGGGACAGGGAGTAATGGCTACACCTTC. V gene TRBV18 combines with J gene TRBJ1-2, with 9 bases fitting TRBD1. Germline V CDR1 and CDR2: KGHSH, LQKENI. Germline trimming cut 4 bases from V and 6 bases from J; bases unmatched to any gene: 12. This CDR3 contains 16 residues.

This clonotype was counted many times. This chain links TRBV9 with TRBJ2-1, with 9 bases aligning to TRBD2. This CDR3 spans 16 amino acids. With V trimmed by 1 base and J by 9 bases, 11 bases remained unmatched. The germline V gene has CDR1 SGDLS and CDR2 YYNGEE. In DNA form, the CDR3 reads TGTGCCAGCAGCGTAACGGTTGCTAGCGGGGTGGGTGAGCAGTTCTTC. This gives the protein CASSVTVASGVGEQFF.

This clonotype was seen at least ten times. The chain links TRBV7-9 to TRBJ2-3, with D hard to call. V was clipped by 5 bases and J by 4 bases, with 19 bases between them. Germline CDR1 and CDR2: SEHNR and FQNEAQ (reference sequence). This CDR3 region has 16 residues. This chain's CDR3 is CASSPARPRVSDTQYF. Written as DNA, the CDR3 is TGTGCCAGCAGCCCCGCAAGGCCACGCGTTTCAGATACGCAGTATTTT.

This clonotype was seen a handful of times. The chain carries TRBV29-1 and TRBJ1-2; 9 bases match TRBD1. Germline V lookup: CDR1 SQVTM, CDR2 ANQGSEA. The CDR3 is made up of 13 amino acids. J gave up 5 bases and V 8 bases, and 9 bases lay outside the gene matches. The CDR3 nucleotides read TGCAGCACCTGGACAGGGGCGGTATATGGCTACACCTTC. Translation gives CSTWTGAVYGYTF.

This clonotype showed up many times. This chain joins TRBV6-5 and TRBJ1-1; the match to TRBD1 covers 7 bases. The germline V gene has CDR1 MNHEY and CDR2 SVGAGI. This CDR3 contains 16 residues. The V and J ends lost 5 bases and 4 bases, in that order; junction bases with no gene match: 13. CDR3 in amino acids: CASSPLLGGSVTEAFF. CDR3 DNA sequence: TGTGCCAGCAGTCCATTACTAGGGGGCTCTGTCACTGAAGCTTTCTTT.

This clonotype was seen at least ten times. This sequence joins TRBV20-1 and TRBJ1-1; unclear D gene. V lost 1 base and J lost 1, with 13 bases in between. There are 15 residues in the CDR3. Looked up from germline, CDR1 is DFQATT and CDR2 is SNEGSKA (reference sequence). CDR3 sequence (DNA): TGCAGTGCTAGAGGGTGGGAACGGCAGAACACTGAAGCTTTCTTT. Its translation: CSARGWERQNTEAFF.

This clonotype showed up many times. J is TRBJ2-2 and V is TRBV28; possible D gene TRBD1, 6 bases. The V end was cut by 4 bases, the J end by 6 bases, with 9 bases between. Germline lookup yields CDR1 MDHEN and CDR2 SYDVKM. The CDR3 loop spans 13 amino acids. The CDR3 here is CASSSWGPGELFF. The CDR3 DNA follows: TGTGCCAGCAGTTCGTGGGGGCCCGGGGAGCTGTTTTTT.

This clonotype has at least ten counts. The chain carries TRBV2 and TRBJ2-7, with 8 bases lining up with TRBD1. Germline assignment: CDR1 SNHLY and CDR2 FYNNEI. Trimming cost V 6 bases and J 0 bases; bases outside gene matches: 4. This CDR3 region has 14 residues. The CDR3 sequence: CASRRGTGSYEQYF. The CDR3 nucleotides read TGTGCCAGCAGAAGGGGGACAGGCTCCTACGAGCAGTACTTC.

J is TRBJ2-2 and V is TRBV4-2, with 13 bases identical to TRBD2. The V segment lost 5 bases and the J segment 3 bases; nucleotides outside the gene matches: 6. Germline V gene sequence: CDR1 LGHNA, CDR2 YNFKEQ. The CDR3 spans 17 residues. This CDR3 reads CASSVLAGGRDTGELFF. The CDR3 DNA sequence: TGTGCCAGCAGCGTACTAGCGGGAGGGCGGGACACCGGGGAGCTGTTTTTT.

This clonotype was counted ten times or more. The CDR3 protein is CASSGDRDTQYF. The CDR3 DNA follows: TGTGCCAGCAGCGGGGACCGGGATACGCAGTATTTT. The chain couples TRBV7-8 to TRBJ2-3, with D possibly called TRBD1 or TRBD2 (5 bases each). Germline values: CDR1 SGHVS, CDR2 FQNEAQ. V dropped 5 bases and J dropped 6 bases, with 9 bases sitting between them. The CDR3 spans 12 residues.

This clonotype occurred many times. V usage is TRBV7-9 and J usage is TRBJ2-7; D is unclear. Germline values: CDR1 SEHNR, CDR2 FQNEAQ (reference sequence). This CDR3 region has 12 residues. Trimming removed 3 bases from V and 9 bases from J, with 12 bases in between. CDR3 nucleotides: TGTGCCAGCAGCTTCTCGGCGTCCTGGCAGTACTTC. This translates into CASSFSASWQYF.

This clonotype was seen at least ten times. The chain is built from TRBV10-3 and TRBJ2-2, with D perhaps matching TRBD2 (6 bases). The length of the CDR3 is 15 residues. Trimming removed 3 bases from V and 0 bases from J, with 8 bases in between. Germline V gene lookup returns CDR1 ENHRY and CDR2 SYGVKD. In nucleotides, the CDR3 is TGTGCCATCAGTGACGGGACTCCGAACACCGGGGAGCTGTTTTTT. Protein sequence: CAISDGTPNTGELFF.

Concerning this clonotype: This may be a read error: a much more frequent sequence differs by one nucleotide. The chain has TRBV20-1 and TRBJ1-1; 9 bases are a match to TRBD1. Per the germline V gene, CDR1 is DFQATT and CDR2 is SNEGSKA (reference sequence). The CDR3 runs 14 residues. This chain's CDR3 is CRGGTGRLNSEAFF. The CDR3 DNA sequence: TGCAGGGGGGGGACAGGGCGGCTGAACTCTGAAGCTTTCTTT.

The table lists this clonotype with many counts. This chain joins TRBV28 and TRBJ1-1, with D perhaps matching TRBD1 (5 bases). This CDR3 region has 13 residues. With 7 bases removed from V and 5 bases from J, the gap between germline ends came to 14 bases. The germline gives CDR1 MDHEN, CDR2 SYDVKM. The CDR3 region is CASTDSSPTEAFF. CDR3 nucleotide sequence: TGTGCCAGCACCGACAGTTCCCCGACTGAAGCTTTCTTT.